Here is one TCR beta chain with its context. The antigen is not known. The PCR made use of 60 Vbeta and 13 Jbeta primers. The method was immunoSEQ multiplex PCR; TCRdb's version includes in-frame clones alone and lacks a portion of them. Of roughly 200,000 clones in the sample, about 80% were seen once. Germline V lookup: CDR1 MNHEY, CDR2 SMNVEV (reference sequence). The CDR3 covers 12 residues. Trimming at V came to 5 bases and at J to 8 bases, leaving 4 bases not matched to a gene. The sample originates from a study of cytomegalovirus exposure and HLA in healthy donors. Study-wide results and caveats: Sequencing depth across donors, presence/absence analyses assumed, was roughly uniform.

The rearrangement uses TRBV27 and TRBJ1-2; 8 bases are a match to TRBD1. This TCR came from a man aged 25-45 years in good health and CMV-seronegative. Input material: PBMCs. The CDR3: CASSPTGGGYTF. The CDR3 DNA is TGTGCCAGCAGTCCTACAGGGGGAGGCTACACCTTC.